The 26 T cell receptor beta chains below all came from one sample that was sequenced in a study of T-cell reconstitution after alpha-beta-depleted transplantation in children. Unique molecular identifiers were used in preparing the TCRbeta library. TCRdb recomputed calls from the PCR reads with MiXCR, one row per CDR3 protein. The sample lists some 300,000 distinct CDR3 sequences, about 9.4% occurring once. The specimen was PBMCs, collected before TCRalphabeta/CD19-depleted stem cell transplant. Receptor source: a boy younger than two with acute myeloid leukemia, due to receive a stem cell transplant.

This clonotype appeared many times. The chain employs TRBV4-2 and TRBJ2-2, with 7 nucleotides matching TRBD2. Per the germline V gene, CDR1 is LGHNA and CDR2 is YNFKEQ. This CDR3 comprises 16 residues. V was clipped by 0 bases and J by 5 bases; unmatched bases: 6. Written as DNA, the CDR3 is TGTGCCAGCAGCCAAGAAGGACTAGAGAGGACCGGGGAGCTGTTTTTT. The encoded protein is CASSQEGLERTGELFF.

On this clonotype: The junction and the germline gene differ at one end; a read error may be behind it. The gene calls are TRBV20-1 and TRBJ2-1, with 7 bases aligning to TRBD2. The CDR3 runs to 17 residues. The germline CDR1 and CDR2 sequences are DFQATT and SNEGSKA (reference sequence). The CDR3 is CCARRGLLMSSYNEQFF. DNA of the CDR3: TGCTGTGCTCGAAGGGGACTACTAATGAGCTCCTACAATGAGCAGTTCTTC.

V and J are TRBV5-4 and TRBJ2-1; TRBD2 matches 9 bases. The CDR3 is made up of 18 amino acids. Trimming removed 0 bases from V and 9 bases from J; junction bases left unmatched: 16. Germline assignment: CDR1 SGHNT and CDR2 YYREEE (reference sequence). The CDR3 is CASSLEGTYGAGGSEQFF. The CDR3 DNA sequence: TGTGCCAGCAGCTTGGAAGGGACTTATGGAGCGGGAGGTTCTGAGCAGTTCTTC.

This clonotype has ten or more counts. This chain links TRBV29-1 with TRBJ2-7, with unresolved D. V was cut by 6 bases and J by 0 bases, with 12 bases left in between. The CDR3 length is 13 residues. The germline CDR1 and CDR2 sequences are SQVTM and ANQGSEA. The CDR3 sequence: CSVTRVPSYEQYF. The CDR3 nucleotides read TGCAGCGTGACACGGGTTCCCTCCTACGAGCAGTACTTC.

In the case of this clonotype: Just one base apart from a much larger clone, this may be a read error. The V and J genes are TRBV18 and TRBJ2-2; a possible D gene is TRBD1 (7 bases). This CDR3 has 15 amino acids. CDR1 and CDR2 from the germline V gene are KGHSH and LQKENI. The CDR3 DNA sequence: TGTGCCAGCGGGGGGACAGTCTCGAACACCGGGGAGCTGATTTTT. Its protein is CASGGTVSNTGELIF.

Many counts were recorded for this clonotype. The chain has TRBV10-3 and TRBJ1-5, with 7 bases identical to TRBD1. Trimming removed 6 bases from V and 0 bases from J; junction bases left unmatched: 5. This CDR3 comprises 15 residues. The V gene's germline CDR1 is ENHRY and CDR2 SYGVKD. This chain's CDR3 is CAIRGGLSSNQPQHF. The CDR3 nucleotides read TGTGCCATCAGAGGGGGCCTAAGTAGCAATCAGCCCCAGCATTTT.

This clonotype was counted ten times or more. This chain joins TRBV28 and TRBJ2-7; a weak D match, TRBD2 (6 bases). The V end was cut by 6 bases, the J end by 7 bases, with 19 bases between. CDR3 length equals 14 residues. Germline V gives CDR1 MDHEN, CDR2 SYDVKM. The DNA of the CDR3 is TGTGCCAGCAGCAGGGAGAGGAAGGCGGGGGAGCAGTACTTC. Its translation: CASSRERKAGEQYF.

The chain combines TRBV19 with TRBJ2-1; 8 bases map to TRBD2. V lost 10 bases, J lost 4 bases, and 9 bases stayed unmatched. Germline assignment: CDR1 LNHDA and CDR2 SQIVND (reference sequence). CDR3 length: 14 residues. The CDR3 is CAISSGGEYNEQFF. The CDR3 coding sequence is TGTGCCATTTCGAGCGGGGGAGAATACAATGAGCAGTTCTTC.

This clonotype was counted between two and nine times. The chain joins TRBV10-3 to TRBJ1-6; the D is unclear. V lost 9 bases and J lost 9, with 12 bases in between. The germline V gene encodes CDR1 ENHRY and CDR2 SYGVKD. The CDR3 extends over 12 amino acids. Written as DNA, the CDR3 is TGTGCCATTGGGGTCAATGGTTCACCCCTCCACTTT. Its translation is CAIGVNGSPLHF.

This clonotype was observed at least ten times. In DNA form, the CDR3 reads TGTGCCAGCAGTTTTGGGACCAACTCCTACGAGCAGTACTTC. Its translation: CASSFGTNSYEQYF. The chain uses TRBV12-3 or TRBV12-4 and TRBJ2-7; D could derive from TRBD1 or TRBD2 (5 bases each). V was clipped by 3 bases and J by 0 bases, with 9 bases between them. CDR3 length: 14 amino acids.

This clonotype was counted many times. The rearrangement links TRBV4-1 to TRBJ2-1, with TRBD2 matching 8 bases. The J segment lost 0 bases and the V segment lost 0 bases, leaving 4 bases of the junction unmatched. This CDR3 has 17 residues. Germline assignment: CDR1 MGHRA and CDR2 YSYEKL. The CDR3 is CASSQDLTSASYNEQFF. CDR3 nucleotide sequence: TGCGCCAGCAGCCAAGATCTGACTAGCGCCTCCTACAATGAGCAGTTCTTC.

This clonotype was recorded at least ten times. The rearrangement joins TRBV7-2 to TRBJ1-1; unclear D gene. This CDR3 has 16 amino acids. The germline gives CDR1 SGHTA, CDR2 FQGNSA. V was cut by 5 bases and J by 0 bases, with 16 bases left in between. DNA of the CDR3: TGTGCCAGCAGCCCCCAAGTCCTGTCTATGAACACTGAAGCTTTCTTT. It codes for CASSPQVLSMNTEAFF.

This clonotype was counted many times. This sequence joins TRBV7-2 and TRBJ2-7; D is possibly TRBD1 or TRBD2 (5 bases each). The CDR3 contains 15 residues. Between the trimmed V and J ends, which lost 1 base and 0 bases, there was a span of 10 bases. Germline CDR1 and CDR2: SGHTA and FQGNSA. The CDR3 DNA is TGTGCCAGCAGCTTAGGAGGGACCATCTCCTACGAGCAGTACTTC. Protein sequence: CASSLGGTISYEQYF.

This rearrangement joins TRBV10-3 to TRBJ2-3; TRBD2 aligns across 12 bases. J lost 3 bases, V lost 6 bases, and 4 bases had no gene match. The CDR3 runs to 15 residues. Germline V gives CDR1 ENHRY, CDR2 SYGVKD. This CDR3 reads CAIRPGTSGTDTQYF. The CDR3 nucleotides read TGTGCCATCAGGCCCGGGACTAGCGGGACAGATACGCAGTATTTT.

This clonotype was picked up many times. In nucleotides, the CDR3 is TGTGCCAGCAGCTTACCGGGGTTGAACACTGAAGCTTTCTTT. Its protein is CASSLPGLNTEAFF. The chain has TRBV7-9 and TRBJ1-1; D not certain. This CDR3 spans 14 amino acids. V was pared by 2 bases and J by 0 bases, with 7 bases between. CDR1 is SEHNR and CDR2 is FQNEAQ in the germline V gene (reference sequence).

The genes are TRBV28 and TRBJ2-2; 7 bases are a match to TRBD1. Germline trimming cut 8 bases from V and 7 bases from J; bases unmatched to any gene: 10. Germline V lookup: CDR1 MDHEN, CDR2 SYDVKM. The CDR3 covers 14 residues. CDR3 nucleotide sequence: TGTGCCAGCCTTTGGGGACAGCAAGGCGGGGAGCTGTTTTTT. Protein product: CASLWGQQGGELFF.

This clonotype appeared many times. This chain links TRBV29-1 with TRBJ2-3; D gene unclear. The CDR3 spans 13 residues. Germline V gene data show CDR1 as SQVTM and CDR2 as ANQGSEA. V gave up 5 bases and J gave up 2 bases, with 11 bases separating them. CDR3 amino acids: CSVLGLFTDTQYF. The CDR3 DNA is TGCAGCGTTCTTGGATTATTCACAGATACGCAGTATTTT.

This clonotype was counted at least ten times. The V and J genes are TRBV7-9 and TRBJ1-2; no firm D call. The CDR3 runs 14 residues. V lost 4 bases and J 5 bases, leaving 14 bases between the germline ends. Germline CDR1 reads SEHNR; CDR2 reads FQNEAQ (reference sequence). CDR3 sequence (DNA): TGTGCCAGCAGCTCGTCGGGAGCTCCTTATGGCTACACCTTC. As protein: CASSSSGAPYGYTF.

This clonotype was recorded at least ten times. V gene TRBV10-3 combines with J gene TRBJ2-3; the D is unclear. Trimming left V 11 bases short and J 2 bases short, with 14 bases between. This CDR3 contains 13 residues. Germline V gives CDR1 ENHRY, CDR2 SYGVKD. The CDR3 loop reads CAHQLGFTDTQYF. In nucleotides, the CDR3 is TGTGCCCATCAATTGGGATTCACAGATACGCAGTATTTT.

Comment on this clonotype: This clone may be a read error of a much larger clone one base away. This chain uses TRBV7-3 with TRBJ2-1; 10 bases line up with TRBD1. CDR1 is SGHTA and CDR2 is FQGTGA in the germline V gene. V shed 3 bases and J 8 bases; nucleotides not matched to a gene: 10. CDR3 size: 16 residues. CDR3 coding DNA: TGTGCCAGCAGCTTTTCCGGGACAGGGGTGAGGGATGAGCAGTTCTTC. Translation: CASSFSGTGVRDEQFF. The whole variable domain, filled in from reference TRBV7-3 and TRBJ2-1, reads GAGVSQTPSNKVTEKGKYVELRCDPISGHTALYWYRQSLGQGPEFLIYFQGTGAADDSGLPNDRFFAVRPEGSVSTLKIQRTERGDSAVYLCASSFSGTGVRDEQFFGPGTRLTVL.

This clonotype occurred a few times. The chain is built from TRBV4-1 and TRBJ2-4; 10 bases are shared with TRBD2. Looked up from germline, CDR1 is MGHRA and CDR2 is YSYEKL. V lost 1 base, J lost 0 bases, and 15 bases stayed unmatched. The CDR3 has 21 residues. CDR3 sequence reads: CASSQGVLTSGTTLAKNIQYF. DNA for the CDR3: TGCGCCAGCAGCCAAGGAGTGTTAACTAGCGGGACTACTCTAGCCAAAAACATTCAGTACTTC.

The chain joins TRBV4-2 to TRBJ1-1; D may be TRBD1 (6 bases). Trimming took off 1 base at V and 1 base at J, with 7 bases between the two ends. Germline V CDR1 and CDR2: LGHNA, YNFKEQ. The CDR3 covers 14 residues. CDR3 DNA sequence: TGTGCCAGCAGCCAAGGACAGGCGAACACTGAAGCTTTCTTT. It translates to CASSQGQANTEAFF.

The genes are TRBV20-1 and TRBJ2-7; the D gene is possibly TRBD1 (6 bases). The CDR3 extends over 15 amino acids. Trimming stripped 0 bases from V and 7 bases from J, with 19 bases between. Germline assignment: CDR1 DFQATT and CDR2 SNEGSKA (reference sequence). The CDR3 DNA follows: TGCAGTGCTAGAGATAGCGCGACAGGTCGTGGAGAGCAGTACTTC. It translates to CSARDSATGRGEQYF.

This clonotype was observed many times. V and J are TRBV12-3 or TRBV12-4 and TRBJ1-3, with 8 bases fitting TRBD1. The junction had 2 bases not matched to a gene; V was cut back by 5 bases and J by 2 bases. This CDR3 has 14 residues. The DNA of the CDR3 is TGTGCCAGCAGTCTGGGACAGGCTGGAAACACCATATATTTT. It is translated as CASSLGQAGNTIYF.

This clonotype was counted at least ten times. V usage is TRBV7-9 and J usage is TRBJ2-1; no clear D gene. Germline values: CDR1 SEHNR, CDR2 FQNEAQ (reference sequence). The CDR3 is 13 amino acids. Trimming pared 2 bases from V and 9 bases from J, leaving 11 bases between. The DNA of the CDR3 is TGTGCCAGCAGCTTACCTCTAGAGAGTGAGCAGTTCTTC. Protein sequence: CASSLPLESEQFF.

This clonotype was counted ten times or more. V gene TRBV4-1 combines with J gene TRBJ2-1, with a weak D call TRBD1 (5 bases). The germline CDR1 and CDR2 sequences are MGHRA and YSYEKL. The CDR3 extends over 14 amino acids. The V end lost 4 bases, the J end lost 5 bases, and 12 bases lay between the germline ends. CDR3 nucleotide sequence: TGCGCCAGCAGCCTATTGACAGCCAACAATGAGCAGTTCTTC. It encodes CASSLLTANNEQFF.